This TCR beta chain is drawn from a study of identical twins. Notes on the study in general: Weaker excess twin sharing was seen among beta out-of-frame sequences. Researchers reported excess low generation probability among twin-shared out-of-frame alpha sequences.

Concerning this clonotype: Its specificity is not known.

TCRdb called the 5' RACE reads again in MiXCR, with one record for every CDR3 protein. The table lists approximately 1.8 million distinct CDR3 sequences, around 29% of them singletons. Healthy Caucasians supplied all donations. The CDR3 is 15 residues long. The germline V gene encodes CDR1 SEHNR and CDR2 FQNEAQ (reference sequence). Deletions cut 3 bases from V and 0 bases from J, with 9 bases between. The TCR sequence derives from a newborn girl in good health. The rearrangement uses TRBV7-9 and TRBJ1-3; D is undetermined. The sequencing input was cord blood. The CDR3 loop is CASSLEGISGNTIYF. In DNA, the CDR3 is TGTGCCAGCAGCTTGGAAGGGATCTCTGGAAACACCATATATTTT.